This entry features one TCR beta chain sequence. What it binds is unknown. V was shortened by 5 bases and J by 5 bases, with 15 bases between the two germline ends. This CDR3 has 15 amino acids. The germline V gene has CDR1 SGHTA and CDR2 FQGTGA. This record belongs to a study of T cell responses to AZD1222 COVID-19 vaccine. General study findings and limits: Every sample of the repertoires postdated the peak T cell response. Of spike-specific TCRs, nearly half reportedly target regions left unmutated in variants. White British people made up most donors, females outnumbered males, and clonal diversity was possibly underestimated.

Assay used: immunoSEQ multiplex PCR; TCRdb lists only in-frame clones, some missing. The table shows some 100,000 clones, with around nine tenths occurring only once. The clonotype comes from an adult in good health. Material: peripheral blood, obtained on day 0 of AZD1222 vaccination. V and J are TRBV7-3 and TRBJ2-2, with D tentatively TRBD1 (6 bases). The CDR3 is CASSLGQRGTGELFF. The DNA for the CDR3 is TGTGCCAGCAGCCTTGGACAAAGGGGGACCGGGGAGCTGTTTTTT.